The clone carrying this T cell receptor beta chain was picked up one time. The antigen remains undetermined. This entry is derived from a study of T cells in narcolepsy. Study overall: Healthy controls were enrolled alongside patients with narcolepsy type 1 or type 2. Whole-study findings and limits: Reportedly, autoreactive clonotypes were serially detected in patients' blood but not controls'. Autoreactive HCRT-specific and TRIB2-specific clonotypes were marked in same-patient CSF-versus-blood CD4+ comparisons. Some memory CD4+ repertoires had no autoreactive clone sequences.

Repertoires were generated with immunoSEQ multiplex PCR, while TCRdb's copy carries only in-frame clones and drops some. Of 20,000 to 30,000 clones in the sample, roughly 85% were seen once. In germline, CDR1 is SGHDN, CDR2 FVKESK. The CDR3 runs 18 residues. Trimming cost V 3 bases and J 0 bases; bases outside gene matches: 11. The sample comprised memory (CD45RA-) CD4+ T cells from blood. The chain has TRBV14 and TRBJ2-1; 7 nucleotides agree with TRBD2. This TCR derives from a human donor in good health. The CDR3 nucleotides read TGTGCCAGCAGCCACATTAGGCTAGCGGTTAGCTCCTACAATGAGCAGTTCTTC. Translating it yields CASSHIRLAVSSYNEQFF.